The entry below gives a single TCR beta chain sequence along with its context. The antigen remains unidentified. PCR was performed using 60 Vbeta and 13 Jbeta primers. Assay: immunoSEQ multiplex PCR; the TCRdb copy retains only in-frame clones and omits some. Of roughly 120,000 clones in the sample, around four fifths were seen once. This entry belongs to a study of cytomegalovirus exposure and HLA in healthy donors. Germline loops: CDR1 SNHLY, CDR2 FYNNEI. Trimming took off 3 bases at V and 7 bases at J, with 6 bases between the two ends. The CDR3 has 11 amino acids. Study conclusions and caveats: The presence/absence work took it that sequencing depth was about the same across donors. Association with HLA alleles at 0.05 false discovery rate was found for roughly 17,000 TCR beta sequences in a later analysis. A later analysis reported that several of the most significant clusters appeared to be linked to common viral pathogens, among them Epstein-Barr virus.

Whereas donors were nominally healthy upon sampling, unrecorded immune exposures were probable. The TCR was taken from a man aged 25 to 40 in good health and CMV-seropositive. This rearrangement joins TRBV2 to TRBJ1-1; unclear D gene. The sequenced sample was PBMCs. The CDR3 region is CASSDPDEAFF. CDR3 in DNA: TGTGCCAGCAGTGACCCAGATGAAGCTTTCTTT.